This TCR beta chain was profiled in a study of naive and memory T cell subsets. Study-wide results and limits: Naive repertoires, especially CD8, held a few larger clonotypes, possibly memory cells re-expressing CD45RA. From naive to CM, EM and EMRA, diversity decreased and Gini increased.

Two oligonucleotides, mixed equimolar, formed the beta constant-region primer covering TRBC1 and TRBC2. Four rounds of PCR amplified the ligated cDNA using nested alpha and beta constant-region primers plus SP2. TCRdb reprocessed the UMI-ligation and nested PCR reads via MiXCR and lists one record per CDR3 protein. The data contain 150,000 or so distinct CDR3 sequences, 22% of them singletons. As for this clonotype: Its antigen is unknown.

The ends were cut back, 0 bases at V and 6 bases at J, with 13 bases in the middle. The CDR3 is 15 residues long. Germline CDR1 reads MNHNY; CDR2 reads SVGAGI (reference sequence). Sequencing was performed on naive CD4+ T cells from blood. The chain has TRBV6-6 and TRBJ2-3; D gene ambiguous. The receptor was derived from a human donor in good health. This CDR3 is CASSYSSPVSDTQYF. The CDR3 nucleotides are TGTGCCAGCAGTTACTCGTCCCCAGTATCGGATACGCAGTATTTT.